Listed below are T cell receptor beta chains from one sample, sequenced in a study of blood T cell repertoires in COVID-19. Sequencing used immunoSEQ multiplex PCR; TCRdb keeps in-frame clones, though not all of them. The table has about 230,000 clones, around 86% seen once; the top ten hold 15%. The sample taken for sequencing was PBMCs or T cells enriched from blood (not recorded which). The receptors originated from a man younger than 35 who had recovered from COVID-19. Each CDR3 is given with its conserved first and last residue. A D gene is named only where the DNA matches it firmly.

CDR3aa	CDR3nt	v_gene	d_gene	j_gene
CASSFWGDRGRNTEAFF	TGTGCCAGCAGTTTTTGGGGGGACCGAGGCAGGAACACTGAAGCTTTCTTT	TRBV28	.	TRBJ1-1
CASSPQGITYEQYF	TGTGCCAGTAGCCCCCAGGGGATAACCTACGAGCAGTACTTC	TRBV19	.	TRBJ2-7
CASSPPGSSGVREQFF	TGTGCCAGCTCACCACCGGGTTCTAGCGGGGTCCGTGAGCAGTTCTTC	TRBV18	TRBD2	TRBJ2-1
CASSPEGGPSEAFF	TGTGCCAGCAGCCCCGAGGGGGGGCCCTCTGAAGCTTTCTTT	TRBV6-6	.	TRBJ1-1
CASSVDRDNGNTIYF	TGTGCCAGCAGCGTCGACCGGGACAATGGAAACACCATATATTTT	TRBV9	.	TRBJ1-3
CASSLSRNRLNEQYF	TGTGCCAGCAGTTTATCGAGGAACAGGCTCAACGAGCAGTACTTC	TRBV27	.	TRBJ2-7
CASSLWSGVVQPQHF	TGTGCCAGCAGCTTGTGGTCAGGGGTGGTCCAGCCCCAGCATTTT	TRBV5-6	.	TRBJ1-5
CASSQDRAAYNSPLHF	TGCGCCAGCAGCCAAGACAGGGCCGCCTATAATTCACCCCTCCACTTT	TRBV4-1	.	TRBJ1-6
CASSFGGLYNSPLHF	TGTGCCAGCAGCTTCGGGGGACTATATAATTCACCCCTCCACTTT	TRBV5-4	.	TRBJ1-6
CASSWEGTSGSTGELFF	TGCGCCAGCAGCTGGGAAGGGACTAGCGGGAGCACCGGGGAGCTGTTTTTT	TRBV5-1	TRBD2	TRBJ2-2